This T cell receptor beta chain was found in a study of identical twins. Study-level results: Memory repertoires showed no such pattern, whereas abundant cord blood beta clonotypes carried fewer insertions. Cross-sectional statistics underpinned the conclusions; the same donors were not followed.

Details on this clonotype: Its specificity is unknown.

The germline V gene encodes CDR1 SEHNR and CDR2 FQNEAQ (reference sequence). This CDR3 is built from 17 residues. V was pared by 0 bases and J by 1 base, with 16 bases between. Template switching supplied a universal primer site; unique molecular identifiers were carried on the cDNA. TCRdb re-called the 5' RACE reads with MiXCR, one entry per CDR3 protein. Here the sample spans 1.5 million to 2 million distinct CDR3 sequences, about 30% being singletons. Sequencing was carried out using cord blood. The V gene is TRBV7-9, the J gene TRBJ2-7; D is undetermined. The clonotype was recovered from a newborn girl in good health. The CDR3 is CASSLALIGQDSYEQYF. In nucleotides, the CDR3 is TGTGCCAGCAGCTTAGCGCTAATTGGTCAGGATTCCTACGAGCAGTACTTC.